This T cell receptor beta chain was documented in a study of long-term antiretroviral therapy in people with HIV. Looking at the study overall: The earliest samples predate the 2015 immediate-ART recommendation by about a decade. Regarding the study as a whole: Controls exceeded HIV repertoires in CDR3 length range.

This clone appeared once. The target antigen is unknown. At the survey level, the v3.0 immunoSEQ assay was run. The assay was immunoSEQ multiplex PCR, and TCRdb's table has in-frame clones only and misses some. Of about 25,000 clones in the sample, around 86% were seen once. The germline gives CDR1 MDHEN, CDR2 SYDVKM. This CDR3 is built from 15 residues. V trimming: 4 bases; J trimming: 7 bases; junction bases outside the gene matches: 7. This TCR was recovered from a man aged 45-60 years with HIV. The sequencing used unsorted PBMCs, collected 1.2 years after starting antiretroviral therapy. This chain connects TRBV28 to TRBJ1-4; 9 nucleotides line up with TRBD1. The CDR3 nucleotides read TGTGCCAGCAGTTCCAGGACAGGGGTCTCTGAAAAACTGTTTTTT. Translating it yields CASSSRTGVSEKLFF.